The T cell receptor beta chain described here comes from a study of T cell responses to AZD1222 COVID-19 vaccine. In the study overall: Second-dose intervals near 4 or 12 weeks were combined. General study points: CD4 TCRs linked to vaccination spanned spike, dominating at 160-218 and 743-854. White British ancestry dominated among donors, who included more females, and clonal diversity was possibly underestimated.

Concerning this clone: Its antigen is unidentified.

The CDR3 covers 15 residues. Germline V CDR1 and CDR2: LGHNA, YSLEER. V dropped 0 bases and J dropped 6 bases, with 11 bases sitting between them. Only in-frame clones appear in the TCRdb table, and some are missing; sequencing was by immunoSEQ multiplex PCR. The sample shows about 180,000 clones, 88% of them seen only once. V gene TRBV4-3 combines with J gene TRBJ1-4; D remains unclear. The sample consisted of peripheral blood, taken on day 0 of AZD1222 vaccination. The source is an adult in good health. CDR3 in DNA: TGCGCCAGCAGCCAAGATAGAATCCCGGATGAAAAACTGTTTTTT. Translation gives CASSQDRIPDEKLFF.